This TCR beta chain was captured by sequencing in a study of blood T cell repertoires in COVID-19. On the study more broadly: COVID-19 samples from acute and convalescent phases originated in the United States, Italy and Spain. The analysed material was cDNA or gDNA that came from T cells, B-cell-depleted T cells, or PBMCs.

Clones were sequenced by immunoSEQ multiplex PCR, and TCRdb holds only the in-frame ones, with some missing. This table holds 40,000 to 55,000 clones, approximately 88% found once. V lost 7 bases to trimming and J lost 1 base; unmatched junction nucleotides: 9. From germline, CDR1 is SEHNR and CDR2 FQNEAQ (reference sequence). The CDR3 length is 16 residues. The clonotype originates from a human donor in a cohort sampled during active COVID-19. The sequenced sample consisted of peripheral blood. The chain combines TRBV7-9 with TRBJ2-5, with TRBD2 identical over 10 bases. The CDR3 coding sequence is TGTGCCAGCACCCCGCCGGGACTAGCGAGCCAAGAGACCCAGTACTTC. It is translated as CASTPPGLASQETQYF.